Following are 22 T cell receptor beta chains from one sample sequenced in a study of cytomegalovirus exposure and HLA in healthy donors. The PCR contained 60 Vbeta and 13 Jbeta primers. TCRdb's table, derived via immunoSEQ multiplex PCR, lists solely in-frame clones and lacks some. The sample lists about 130,000 clones, roughly 82% seen once, with roughly 1.2% in the top ten. Sequenced input: PBMCs. The receptors stem from a boy aged 5 to 17 in good health and CMV-seronegative.

V gene TRBV2 combines with J gene TRBJ2-7; 11 positions match TRBD2. CDR1 is SNHLY, CDR2 FYNNEI, per germline. The V and J ends lost 2 bases and 7 bases, in that order; junction bases with no gene match: 7. This CDR3 spans 15 amino acids. CDR3 coding DNA: TGTGCCAGCAGTGAATCGGTAGCGGGAGGGAGGGAGCAGTACTTC. Its translation: CASSESVAGGREQYF.

This clone appeared a single time. This chain links TRBV27 with TRBJ2-3; tentative D call: TRBD2 (6 bases). Between the trimmed V and J ends, which lost 8 bases and 6 bases, there was a span of 15 bases. CDR3 length equals 13 residues. Germline CDR1 reads MNHEY; CDR2 reads SMNVEV (reference sequence). The CDR3, as DNA: TGTGCCAGCTCCGGGGGTCCCACCGATACGCAGTATTTT. It yields the protein CASSGGPTDTQYF.

The sample holds a few counts of this clone. The chain employs TRBV5-6 and TRBJ2-5; 9 bases map to TRBD2. CDR3 length: 16 residues. Germline CDR1 reads SGHDT; CDR2 reads YYEEEE. Trimming took 1 base from V and 3 from J; bases not matched to a gene: 7. The DNA of the CDR3 is TGTGCCAGCAGCTTGATAGCGGGAGATGGGAAAGAGACCCAGTACTTC. It is translated as CASSLIAGDGKETQYF.

This clone appeared a single time. The V gene is TRBV4-3, the J gene TRBJ2-1; 8 positions agree with TRBD2. This CDR3 spans 15 amino acids. Germline CDR1 LGHNA, CDR2 YSLEER. V trimming: 0 bases; J trimming: 4 bases; junction bases outside the gene matches: 2. In nucleotides, the CDR3 is TGCGCCAGCAGCCAAGACACTAGCGGATACAATGAGCAGTTCTTC. Its protein is CASSQDTSGYNEQFF.

The CDR3 coding sequence is TGTGCCAGCAAAAGGGGAGGGTTGCAGTACTTC. Translating gives CASKRGGLQYF. The rearrangement links TRBV6-1 to TRBJ2-5; the match to TRBD2 covers 7 bases. This CDR3 has 11 amino acids. Germline-derived CDR1 and CDR2 are MNHNS and SASEGT. V lost 7 bases, J lost 11 bases, and 7 bases stayed unmatched.

J is TRBJ2-7 and V is TRBV7-9, with TRBD2 identical over 10 bases. V dropped 5 bases and J dropped 2; count of bases not matched to a gene: 3. The CDR3 has 14 amino acids. Germline V gives CDR1 SEHNR, CDR2 FQNEAQ (reference sequence). Here the CDR3 reads CASSPGTSAYEQYF. The CDR3 region has the DNA TGTGCCAGCAGCCCGGGGACTAGCGCCTACGAGCAGTACTTC.

This clone was detected only a few times. The rearrangement links TRBV19 to TRBJ2-2; possible D gene TRBD1, 6 bases. There are 16 residues in the CDR3. V dropped 3 bases and J dropped 0 bases, with 11 bases sitting between them. From germline, CDR1 is LNHDA and CDR2 SQIVND (reference sequence). The CDR3 protein is CASSIRGGTNTGELFF. CDR3 nucleotides: TGTGCCAGTAGTATCCGAGGGGGTACGAACACCGGGGAGCTGTTTTTT. The full variable domain, its missing parts supplied by reference TRBV19 and TRBJ2-2, is DGGITQSPKYLFRKEGQNVTLSCEQNLNHDAMYWYRQDPGQGLRLIYYSQIVNDFQKGDIAEGYSVSREKKESFPLTVTSAQKNPTAFYLCASSIRGGTNTGELFFGEGSRLTVL.

This rearrangement joins TRBV5-1 to TRBJ2-2, with TRBD2 identical over 8 bases. V gave up 6 bases and J gave up 2 bases; unmatched junction bases: 3. The CDR3 spans 14 residues. Germline CDR1 SGHRS, CDR2 YFSETQ. Written as DNA, the CDR3 is TGCGCCAGCAACAGCGGGAGCAACACCGGGGAGCTGTTTTTT. Its protein product is CASNSGSNTGELFF.

CDR3 loop: CASSRGSGQGSPETQYF. The CDR3 DNA is TGTGCCAGCAGCCGAGGGTCGGGACAGGGTTCTCCGGAGACCCAGTACTTC. V and J are TRBV7-3 and TRBJ2-5; 9 nucleotides match TRBD1. CDR1 SGHTA and CDR2 FQGTGA come from the germline V gene. V dropped 5 bases and J dropped 5; count of bases not matched to a gene: 15. This CDR3 comprises 17 residues.

The V and J genes are TRBV7-9 and TRBJ2-1; 12 nucleotides agree with TRBD2. The CDR3 runs 16 residues. With V trimmed by 1 base and J by 6 bases, 4 bases remained unmatched. Germline-derived CDR1 and CDR2 are SEHNR and FQNEAQ (reference sequence). Here the CDR3 reads CASSLGPSGRANEQFF. The CDR3, as DNA: TGTGCCAGCAGCTTAGGCCCTAGCGGGAGGGCCAATGAGCAGTTCTTC.

The chain joins TRBV6-1 to TRBJ2-3; 9 bases fit TRBD2. V was clipped by 3 bases and J by 6 bases; unmatched bases: 4. The CDR3 is 14 amino acids. Germline values: CDR1 MNHNS, CDR2 SASEGT. CDR3 residues: CASSEVAGVDTQYF. The CDR3 nucleotides are TGTGCCAGCAGTGAGGTAGCGGGAGTTGATACGCAGTATTTT.

This clone was detected only a few times. The chain carries TRBV7-9 and TRBJ2-1; the D gene is possibly TRBD1 (5 bases). Trimming removed 1 base at V and 4 bases at J, with 8 bases between. The CDR3 runs to 14 residues. CDR1 and CDR2 (germline): SEHNR, FQNEAQ (reference sequence). This CDR3 is CASSLGTYYNEQFF. The CDR3 DNA is TGTGCCAGCAGCTTAGGGACATATTACAATGAGCAGTTCTTC.

J is TRBJ1-2 and V is TRBV5-6, with D perhaps matching TRBD1 (6 bases). CDR3 length equals 17 residues. Trimming left V 5 bases short and J 2 bases short, with 22 bases between. The germline V gene has CDR1 SGHDT and CDR2 YYEEEE. The CDR3 here is CASSFFTGMVSNYGYTF. CDR3 in DNA: TGTGCCAGCAGTTTTTTCACAGGGATGGTTTCCAACTATGGCTACACCTTC.

The genes are TRBV5-5 and TRBJ1-2, with 9 bases identical to TRBD1. The CDR3 has 15 amino acids. V dropped 4 bases and J dropped 1; count of bases not matched to a gene: 5. The germline V gene encodes CDR1 SGHKS and CDR2 YYEKEE (reference sequence). CDR3 loop: CASSPWTGDNYGYTF. Here the CDR3 DNA reads TGTGCCAGCAGCCCGTGGACAGGGGATAACTATGGCTACACCTTC.

This clone was picked up one time. As DNA, the CDR3 is TGCGCCAGCAGCCAAGGCCTCCGGAGCTCCTACAATGAGCAGTTCTTC. This codes for CASSQGLRSSYNEQFF. The rearrangement links TRBV4-1 to TRBJ2-1, with D uncertain. Germline V gene data show CDR1 as MGHRA and CDR2 as YSYEKL. V shed 1 base and J shed 0 bases, with 10 bases lying between them. The CDR3 contains 16 residues.

The gene calls are TRBV27 and TRBJ2-6; D perhaps matches TRBD1 (6 bases). Germline V gene lookup returns CDR1 MNHEY and CDR2 SMNVEV (reference sequence). The V end was cut by 4 bases, the J end by 2 bases, with 6 bases between. The length of the CDR3 is 14 residues. The DNA of the CDR3 is TGTGCCAGCAGTTACAGGGCTGGGGCCAACGTCCTGACTTTC. Amino acid sequence: CASSYRAGANVLTF.

The J gene is TRBJ2-1, the V gene TRBV6-5; TRBD1 is a possible D gene (6 bases). The V and J ends lost 6 bases and 9 bases respectively, with 15 bases between them. CDR1 MNHEY and CDR2 SVGAGI come from the germline V gene. CDR3 length: 13 amino acids. The CDR3 protein is CASSWDKDREQFF. In DNA, the CDR3 is TGTGCCAGCAGCTGGGACAAGGACCGTGAGCAGTTCTTC.

The chain combines TRBV19 with TRBJ1-1; 8 nucleotides align to TRBD1. The CDR3 spans 16 residues. Trimming removed 1 base from V and 2 bases from J; junction bases left unmatched: 6. In germline, CDR1 is LNHDA, CDR2 SQIVND (reference sequence). Here the CDR3 reads CASSIVPQGANTEAFF. DNA of the CDR3: TGTGCCAGTAGTATAGTCCCGCAGGGGGCAAACACTGAAGCTTTCTTT.

The CDR3 bases are TGTGCCACCAAACTAGCGTCTACCTACGAGCAGTACTTC. Translation gives CATKLASTYEQYF. The chain carries TRBV6-5 and TRBJ2-7; TRBD2 agrees at 7 bases. Trimming at V came to 10 bases and at J to 2 bases, leaving 8 bases not matched to a gene. Germline lookup yields CDR1 MNHEY and CDR2 SVGAGI. The CDR3 spans 13 residues.

V is TRBV18 and J is TRBJ2-3, with D possibly matching TRBD1 (6 bases). Germline loops: CDR1 KGHSH, CDR2 LQKENI. V lost 6 bases, J lost 5 bases, and 12 bases lay in between. The CDR3 totals 13 residues. The chain's CDR3 is CASSTGQQDTQYF. CDR3 nucleotides: TGTGCCAGCTCTACAGGGCAACAAGATACGCAGTATTTT.

The chain has TRBV7-2 and TRBJ2-5; possibly TRBD2 for D (5 bases). CDR1 and CDR2 from the germline V gene are SGHTA and FQGNSA. Trimming pared 5 bases from V and 2 bases from J, leaving 15 bases between. The CDR3 totals 15 residues. The CDR3 here is CASSMLGVGQETQYF. The CDR3, as DNA: TGTGCCAGCAGCATGCTCGGGGTGGGGCAAGAGACCCAGTACTTC.

This sequence joins TRBV18 and TRBJ2-7, with 11 nucleotides matching TRBD1. CDR1 KGHSH and CDR2 LQKENI come from the germline V gene. The ends lost 2 bases at V and 3 bases at J; junction bases unmatched: 3. This CDR3 has 15 residues. This chain's CDR3 is CASSPGTGGLYEQYF. The CDR3 region has the DNA TGTGCCAGCTCACCAGGGACAGGGGGACTCTACGAGCAGTACTTC.